This T cell receptor beta chain was found in a study of regulatory T cells in long-lasting Graves disease. Researchers made TCR beta libraries by using iRepertoire HTBI primers and running Arm-PCR on CDR3 regions. TCRdb independently ran MiXCR on the multiplex PCR reads; one entry per CDR3 protein. The sample carries 450,000 or so distinct CDR3 sequences, 20% to 25% recorded once. As for time point: persistent/refractory GD, antithyroid drugs over 5 years with positive TRAb. TCR sequences were obtained from RNA taken from PBMCs. Per American Thyroid Association guidelines, Graves' disease was diagnosed. The patient group derived from an endocrinology department in Xi'an, China. Findings and caveats of the study: There was favoring of TRBV28, TRBJ1-2 and TRBJ2-5 in persistent disease. The study found persistent patients shared more public clonotypes (approximately 2,700) than new patients (over 900).

This CDR3 spans 16 amino acids. Between the trimmed V and J ends, which lost 5 bases and 10 bases, there was a span of 21 bases. Germline V gene lookup returns CDR1 SEHNR and CDR2 FQNEAQ (reference sequence). This clonotype was counted a few times. Its antigen remains unknown. The sequences come from peripheral blood mononuclear cells (PBMCs), collected when the disease was refractory, from a patient treated with antithyroid drugs. This sequence originates from a female donor with Graves disease. The chain is built from TRBV7-9 and TRBJ1-6; D remains unclear. For the CDR3, the DNA is TGTGCCAGCAGCACTCTGGCAGGTCCGCTGCAATCACCCCTCCACTTT. As protein: CASSTLAGPLQSPLHF.